The rows below give T cell receptor beta chains drawn from one sample of a study of PD-L1 blockade in urothelial cancer. The assay was immunoSEQ multiplex PCR, and TCRdb's table has in-frame clones only and misses some. The sample includes about 37,000 clones, 70% to 85% seen only once; the top ten take roughly 18%. Sample: PBMCs, taken around atezolizumab (anti-PD-L1) treatment. The receptors derive from a man between 60 and 75 years old with urothelial cancer. CDR3s include the opening cysteine and the closing phenylalanine or tryptophan. D genes are given only for firm matches. Expanded clones are given a class, and other clones once, few, many or no size at all.

J gene: TRBJ1-6; CDR3 length: 16; V gene: TRBV10-2; clone size: NA; D gene: NA; CDR3 DNA: TGCGCCAGCAGTGAGTGGGTGGGGGGTTGGAATTCACCCCTCCACTTT; CDR3 protein: CASSEWVGGWNSPLHF
J gene: TRBJ2-7; CDR3 length: 17; V gene: TRBV4-1; clone size: hyperexpanded; D gene: TRBD2; CDR3 DNA: TGCGCCAGCAGCCATCCCCTGGGACTAGCGGGGGCCTACGAGCAGTACTTC; CDR3 protein: CASSHPLGLAGAYEQYF
J gene: TRBJ1-5; CDR3 length: 14; V gene: TRBV28; clone size: few; D gene: TRBD1; CDR3 DNA: TGTGCCAGCAGTCCAGGGGGCTCTGGTCAGCCCCAGCATTTT; CDR3 protein: CASSPGGSGQPQHF
J gene: TRBJ2-7; CDR3 length: 14; V gene: TRBV7-2; clone size: few; D gene: NA; CDR3 DNA: TGTGCCAGCAGCTTAGGGGCCCCCCCCTACGAGCAGTACTTC; CDR3 protein: CASSLGAPPYEQYF
J gene: TRBJ2-7; CDR3 length: 14; V gene: TRBV4-1; clone size: NA; D gene: NA; CDR3 DNA: TGCGCCAGCAGCCAAACCGGAGGGAACTACGAGCAGTACTTC; CDR3 protein: CASSQTGGNYEQYF
J gene: TRBJ2-3; CDR3 length: 16; V gene: TRBV4-1; clone size: NA; D gene: TRBD1; CDR3 DNA: TGCGCCAGCAGCCATCCCCGGACAGGGTCCGCAGATACGCAGTATTTT; CDR3 protein: CASSHPRTGSADTQYF
J gene: TRBJ1-5; CDR3 length: 13; V gene: TRBV2; clone size: NA; D gene: NA; CDR3 DNA: TGTGCCAGCAGTTACAGGGAGAATCAGCCCCAGCATTTT; CDR3 protein: CASSYRENQPQHF
J gene: TRBJ2-3; CDR3 length: 14; V gene: TRBV5-3; clone size: NA; D gene: NA; CDR3 DNA: TGTGCCAGAAGCTTGGGAGGGGAGGAAGATACGCAGTATTTT; CDR3 protein: CARSLGGEEDTQYF
J gene: TRBJ1-5; CDR3 length: 19; V gene: TRBV7-8; clone size: NA; D gene: TRBD1; CDR3 DNA: TGTGCCAGCAGCGATCGTGCAGGCGGACAGGGTTTTGCAAATCAGCCCCAGCATTTT; CDR3 protein: CASSDRAGGQGFANQPQHF
J gene: TRBJ1-2; CDR3 length: 13; V gene: TRBV19; clone size: NA; D gene: NA; CDR3 DNA: TGTGCCAGTACGATCTCCAGGGGAAATGGCTACACCTTC; CDR3 protein: CASTISRGNGYTF
J gene: TRBJ2-5; CDR3 length: 15; V gene: TRBV6-6; clone size: NA; D gene: NA; CDR3 DNA: TGTGCCAGCAGTCCCTCCGGGGGTTGGCGGGAGACCCAGTACTTC; CDR3 protein: CASSPSGGWRETQYF
J gene: TRBJ2-1; CDR3 length: 17; V gene: TRBV4-1; clone size: NA; D gene: TRBD2; CDR3 DNA: TGCGCCAGCAGCCAAGTCGAAATTGGGGGGGCCTACAATGAGCAGTTCTTC; CDR3 protein: CASSQVEIGGAYNEQFF
J gene: TRBJ1-3; CDR3 length: 15; V gene: TRBV11-2; clone size: once; D gene: NA; CDR3 DNA: TGTGCCAGCAGCTACAGGGCCGCGATCGGAAACACCATATATTTT; CDR3 protein: CASSYRAAIGNTIYF
J gene: TRBJ2-7; CDR3 length: 13; V gene: TRBV5-1; clone size: NA; D gene: NA; CDR3 DNA: TGCGCCAGCAGCTTGGGCAGCTCCTACGAGCAGTACTTC; CDR3 protein: CASSLGSSYEQYF
J gene: TRBJ1-3; CDR3 length: 15; V gene: TRBV7-2; clone size: few; D gene: NA; CDR3 DNA: TGTGCCAGCAGCGCTCAGACAGACCCTGGAAACACCATATATTTT; CDR3 protein: CASSAQTDPGNTIYF
J gene: TRBJ2-7; CDR3 length: 13; V gene: TRBV18; clone size: NA; D gene: NA; CDR3 DNA: TGTGCCAGCTCACGGCAGGGTCTCGACGAGCAGTACTTC; CDR3 protein: CASSRQGLDEQYF
J gene: TRBJ1-5; CDR3 length: 14; V gene: TRBV6-5; clone size: NA; D gene: TRBD1; CDR3 DNA: TGTGCCAGCAGTTCAGGACAGGGGTTACAGCCCCAGCATTTT; CDR3 protein: CASSSGQGLQPQHF
J gene: TRBJ2-2; CDR3 length: 15; V gene: TRBV4-1; clone size: NA; D gene: NA; CDR3 DNA: TGCGCCAGCAGCCAGGGGGCCGCGCGTGGCGGGGAGCTGTTTTTT; CDR3 protein: CASSQGAARGGELFF
J gene: TRBJ1-5; CDR3 length: 12; V gene: TRBV28; clone size: NA; D gene: NA; CDR3 DNA: TGTGCCAGCGGGGAGAGCAATCAGCCCCAGCATTTT; CDR3 protein: CASGESNQPQHF
J gene: TRBJ2-1; CDR3 length: 14; V gene: TRBV5-1; clone size: NA; D gene: TRBD2; CDR3 DNA: TGCGCCAGCACCTCTAGCGGAGCTTACAATGAGCAGTTCTTC; CDR3 protein: CASTSSGAYNEQFF
J gene: TRBJ1-3; CDR3 length: 14; V gene: TRBV7-9; clone size: few; D gene: NA; CDR3 DNA: TGTGCCAGCAGTCGCGCGGAGGCGGGAAACACCATATATTTT; CDR3 protein: CASSRAEAGNTIYF
J gene: TRBJ2-1; CDR3 length: 15; V gene: TRBV4-2; clone size: NA; D gene: NA; CDR3 DNA: TGTGCCAGCAGCCAAGATCGTGTCGCCTACAATGAGCAGTTCTTC; CDR3 protein: CASSQDRVAYNEQFF
J gene: TRBJ1-4; CDR3 length: 14; V gene: TRBV28; clone size: once; D gene: TRBD1; CDR3 DNA: TGTGCCAGCAACCCCAGGGGGCTCGGTGAAAAACTGTTTTTT; CDR3 protein: CASNPRGLGEKLFF
J gene: TRBJ1-3; CDR3 length: 15; V gene: TRBV7-2; clone size: few; D gene: TRBD1; CDR3 DNA: TGTGCCAGCAGCATCGACAGGGGAACTGGAAACACCATATATTTT; CDR3 protein: CASSIDRGTGNTIYF
J gene: TRBJ1-6; CDR3 length: 15; V gene: TRBV28; clone size: NA; D gene: TRBD1; CDR3 DNA: TGTGCCAGCAGGGGACAGGGGGCGTTCGGATCACCCCTCCACTTT; CDR3 protein: CASRGQGAFGSPLHF
J gene: TRBJ1-6; CDR3 length: 13; V gene: TRBV11-2; clone size: NA; D gene: NA; CDR3 DNA: TGTGCCAGCACCCAAGCGGGCAACTCACCCCTCCACTTT; CDR3 protein: CASTQAGNSPLHF
J gene: TRBJ2-7; CDR3 length: 17; V gene: TRBV5-1; clone size: once; D gene: TRBD2; CDR3 DNA: TGCGCCAGCAGCTCGGGAGTCGGGGCGGGGGGCCTTAACGAGCAGTACTTC; CDR3 protein: CASSSGVGAGGLNEQYF
J gene: TRBJ2-7; CDR3 length: 13; V gene: TRBV18; clone size: NA; D gene: NA; CDR3 DNA: TGTGCCAGCTCACCCAGAGGAGGCCACGAGCAGTACTTC; CDR3 protein: CASSPRGGHEQYF
J gene: TRBJ2-7; CDR3 length: 13; V gene: TRBV25-1; clone size: NA; D gene: NA; CDR3 DNA: TGTGCCAGCAGTGAATTGTCAGGGGCCGAGCAGTACTTC; CDR3 protein: CASSELSGAEQYF
J gene: TRBJ2-7; CDR3 length: 14; V gene: TRBV5-5; clone size: few; D gene: NA; CDR3 DNA: TGTGCCAGCAGCTTGGCGGCAGGGTCCTACGAGCAGTACTTC; CDR3 protein: CASSLAAGSYEQYF
J gene: TRBJ2-4; CDR3 length: 16; V gene: TRBV9; clone size: medium-sized; D gene: TRBD2; CDR3 DNA: TGTGCCAGCAGCCCACGGGGGGGCAGCCTCAAAAACATTCAGTACTTC; CDR3 protein: CASSPRGGSLKNIQYF
J gene: TRBJ1-1; CDR3 length: 14; V gene: TRBV2; clone size: NA; D gene: NA; CDR3 DNA: TGTGCCAGCAGTGATCTGGGGCGGGGCACTGAAGCTTTCTTT; CDR3 protein: CASSDLGRGTEAFF
J gene: TRBJ2-2; CDR3 length: 15; V gene: TRBV27; clone size: few; D gene: TRBD2; CDR3 DNA: TGTGCCAGCAGTTTAAGCGGGAGGGGCACCGGGGAGCTGTTTTTT; CDR3 protein: CASSLSGRGTGELFF
J gene: TRBJ1-3; CDR3 length: 14; V gene: TRBV5-1; clone size: NA; D gene: TRBD1; CDR3 DNA: TGCGCCAGCAGCTCCGGGACAGATGGAAACACCATATATTTT; CDR3 protein: CASSSGTDGNTIYF
J gene: TRBJ2-2; CDR3 length: 15; V gene: TRBV4-1; clone size: NA; D gene: TRBD1; CDR3 DNA: TGCGCCAGCAGCCTTGACAGGGGTAACACCGGGGAGCTGTTTTTT; CDR3 protein: CASSLDRGNTGELFF
J gene: TRBJ2-1; CDR3 length: 12; V gene: TRBV6-5; clone size: few; D gene: TRBD1; CDR3 DNA: TGTGCCAGGGACAGGGGGAAGCGTGAGCAGTTCTTC; CDR3 protein: CARDRGKREQFF
J gene: TRBJ1-1; CDR3 length: 13; V gene: TRBV29-1; clone size: NA; D gene: NA; CDR3 DNA: TGCAGCGTTCTGACCAGAGCGGGCACTGAAGCTTTCTTT; CDR3 protein: CSVLTRAGTEAFF
J gene: TRBJ2-7; CDR3 length: 16; V gene: TRBV7-2; clone size: NA; D gene: NA; CDR3 DNA: TGTGCCAGCAGCTTAGTAATCACAGGAAGTAGCTACGAGCAGTACTTC; CDR3 protein: CASSLVITGSSYEQYF
J gene: TRBJ1-5; CDR3 length: 19; V gene: TRBV7-8; clone size: NA; D gene: NA; CDR3 DNA: TGTGCCAGCAGCTTAGACCTCTATAGGGGCGGACCTCACAATCAGCCCCAGCATTTT; CDR3 protein: CASSLDLYRGGPHNQPQHF
J gene: TRBJ1-6; CDR3 length: 14; V gene: TRBV7-9; clone size: few; D gene: NA; CDR3 DNA: TGTGCCAGCCGGCATAGCAGGGCTGATTCACCCCTCCACTTT; CDR3 protein: CASRHSRADSPLHF
J gene: TRBJ1-1; CDR3 length: 14; V gene: TRBV7-2; clone size: NA; D gene: NA; CDR3 DNA: TGTGCCAGCAGCCCCAGGCAGGGGAGTCCTGTCGCTTTCTTT; CDR3 protein: CASSPRQGSPVAFF
J gene: TRBJ1-5; CDR3 length: 15; V gene: TRBV30; clone size: NA; D gene: NA; CDR3 DNA: TGTGCCTGGAGTGTGGAGGGAAGGGAGGATCAGCCCCAGCATTTT; CDR3 protein: CAWSVEGREDQPQHF